These 16 T cell receptor beta chains came from one sample sequenced in a study of blood T cell repertoires in COVID-19. TCRdb keeps only in-frame clones here, not all; method: immunoSEQ multiplex PCR. The sample consists of 250,000 or so clones, approximately 88% of them appearing once. The sequenced material came from peripheral blood. The receptors originated from a young woman with COVID-19, enrolled during active disease.

The chain is built from TRBV7-2 and TRBJ2-5; possibly TRBD2 for D (5 bases). Germline assignment: CDR1 SGHTA and CDR2 FQGNSA. The CDR3 extends over 14 amino acids. V dropped 5 bases and J dropped 5 bases, with 15 bases sitting between them. This chain's CDR3 is CASSLNGVGETQYF. The DNA for the CDR3 is TGTGCCAGCAGCCTCAACGGGGTTGGGGAGACCCAGTACTTC. Complete variable domain (other parts from reference TRBV7-2 and TRBJ2-5): GAGVSQSPSNKVTEKGKDVELRCDPISGHTALYWYRQSLGQGLEFLIYFQGNSAPDKSGLPSDRFSAERTGGSVSTLTIQRTQQEDSAVYLCASSLNGVGETQYFGPGTRLLVL.

The chain employs TRBV12-5 and TRBJ2-3; 10 bases match TRBD2. This CDR3 region has 15 residues. Looked up from germline, CDR1 is LGHNT and CDR2 is FRNRAP. The V gene end was trimmed by 5 bases and the J gene end by 0 bases; junction bases not matched to a gene: 2. CDR3 bases: TGTGCTAGTGGTATGGGACTAGCGAGCACAGATACGCAGTATTTT. Its translation is CASGMGLASTDTQYF. The complete variable domain, with remaining parts taken from reference TRBV12-5 and TRBJ2-3, reads DARVTQTPRHKVTEMGQEVTMRCQPILGHNTVFWYRQTMMQGLELLAYFRNRAPLDDSGMPKDRFSAEMPDATLATLKIQPSEPRDSAVYFCASGMGLASTDTQYFGPGTRLTVL.

DNA of the CDR3: TGTGCCAGTAGGACAGAGCCCACAGATACGCAGTATTTT. Amino acid sequence: CASRTEPTDTQYF. The rearrangement uses TRBV19 and TRBJ2-3, with a possible D match to TRBD1 (5 bases). The germline V gene encodes CDR1 LNHDA and CDR2 SQIVND (reference sequence). This CDR3 region has 13 residues. The ends were cut back, 6 bases at V and 2 bases at J, with 9 bases in the middle.

Turning to this clone: This specimen includes other DNA sequences encoding the same CDR3. The CDR3 sequence: CSVTGTTYNEQFF. CDR3 DNA sequence: TGCAGCGTTACCGGGACTACCTACAATGAGCAGTTCTTC. The chain employs TRBV29-1 and TRBJ2-1; 7 positions match TRBD2. CDR1 SQVTM and CDR2 ANQGSEA come from the germline V gene. After removal of 5 bases from V and 2 bases from J, the junction contained 3 bases not matched to a gene. This CDR3 is built from 13 residues.

This chain joins TRBV6-6 and TRBJ2-2; the match to TRBD1 covers 9 bases. The CDR3 covers 15 residues. Germline CDR1 and CDR2: MNHNY and SVGAGI (reference sequence). The CDR3 spells CAGGQGGSNTGELFF. CDR3 in DNA: TGTGCAGGGGGACAGGGAGGTTCGAACACCGGGGAGCTGTTTTTT.

This chain connects TRBV9 to TRBJ1-1; weak D call: TRBD1 (5 bases). CDR1 is SGDLS, CDR2 YYNGEE, per germline. Between the trimmed V and J ends, which lost 4 bases and 0 bases, there was a span of 13 bases. The CDR3 is made up of 15 amino acids. The CDR3 DNA is TGTGCCAGCAGCTCCCAGACAGCAATGAACACTGAAGCTTTCTTT. The encoded protein is CASSSQTAMNTEAFF.

This clone has just one count. V is TRBV5-1 and J is TRBJ1-5; D not certain. Trimming left V 3 bases short and J 4 bases short, with 8 bases between. CDR1 SGHRS and CDR2 YFSETQ come from the germline V gene. The CDR3 has 13 residues. For the CDR3, the DNA is TGCGCCAGCAGCTGGACTGTGAATCAGCCCCAGCATTTT. It yields the protein CASSWTVNQPQHF.

For the CDR3, the DNA is TGTGCCAGCACGGACTCACTATTTAATGAAAAACTGTTTTTT. It yields the protein CASTDSLFNEKLFF. The V call is TRBV2, the J call TRBJ1-4, with D hard to call. V lost 7 bases and J 4 bases, leaving 13 bases between the germline ends. Per germline, CDR1 SNHLY and CDR2 FYNNEI. CDR3 size: 14 residues.

The rearrangement joins TRBV2 to TRBJ2-1; possibly TRBD2 for D (6 bases). Germline values: CDR1 SNHLY, CDR2 FYNNEI. The V end lost 7 bases, the J end lost 7 bases, and 20 bases lay between the germline ends. The CDR3 spans 15 residues. In DNA form, the CDR3 reads TGTGCCAGCACCGAACCGGGACTTCAAACTAATGAGCAGTTCTTC. This translates into CASTEPGLQTNEQFF.

This CDR3 is CASSQDVAGRTYEQYF. The CDR3 DNA reads as TGTGCCAGCAGCCAAGATGTAGCGGGGCGGACCTACGAGCAGTACTTC. This chain links TRBV3-1 (or the pseudogene TRBV3-2) with TRBJ2-7; 8 positions agree with TRBD2. Germline CDR1 and CDR2: LGHDT and YNNKEL (reference sequence). The CDR3 has 16 residues. Trimming cost V 0 bases and J 2 bases; bases outside gene matches: 6.

This clone was counted a single time. CDR3 sequence (DNA): TGTGCCAGCAGTCCCCTCACGGGAAGTACTAACTATGGCTACACCTTC. Its translation: CASSPLTGSTNYGYTF. The V gene is TRBV27, the J gene TRBJ1-2; D unclear. CDR1 and CDR2 from the germline V gene are MNHEY and SMNVEV (reference sequence). V shed 5 bases and J shed 0 bases, with 16 bases lying between them. The CDR3 contains 16 residues.

J is TRBJ2-1 and V is TRBV7-9, with 11 positions matching TRBD2. CDR3 size: 16 residues. Trimming took 2 bases from V and 4 from J; bases not matched to a gene: 4. From germline, CDR1 is SEHNR and CDR2 FQNEAQ (reference sequence). The CDR3, as DNA: TGTGCCAGCAGCTTATTAGGGACTAGCGGATACAATGAGCAGTTCTTC. Translated: CASSLLGTSGYNEQFF.

The J gene is TRBJ1-2, the V gene TRBV28; TRBD1 might be the D (5 bases). The CDR3 runs 13 residues. Germline CDR1 is MDHEN and CDR2 is SYDVKM. V lost 4 bases and J lost 7, with 13 bases in between. Here the CDR3 DNA reads TGTGCCAGCAGTTACCGACAGCACGGTGGCTACACCTTC. Translating it yields CASSYRQHGGYTF.

This sequence joins TRBV2 and TRBJ2-3, with a weak D call TRBD1 (6 bases). The germline V gene encodes CDR1 SNHLY and CDR2 FYNNEI. V lost 2 bases, J lost 2 bases, and 8 bases lay in between. This CDR3 has 14 residues. CDR3 region: CASSEQGYTDTQYF. CDR3 nucleotide sequence: TGTGCCAGCAGTGAACAGGGGTACACAGATACGCAGTATTTT.

The chain joins TRBV28 to TRBJ2-3; 8 bases match TRBD1. The J segment lost 2 bases and the V segment lost 8 bases, leaving 6 bases of the junction unmatched. Per the germline V gene, CDR1 is MDHEN and CDR2 is SYDVKM. The CDR3 loop spans 14 amino acids. The CDR3 sequence: CASGQGAYTDTQYF. In nucleotides, the CDR3 is TGTGCCAGCGGTCAGGGGGCTTACACAGATACGCAGTATTTT.

CDR3 loop: CASSKQTGMNTEAFF. DNA of the CDR3: TGCGCCAGCAGCAAACAGACAGGGATGAACACTGAAGCTTTCTTT. This chain connects TRBV5-1 to TRBJ1-1; 7 nucleotides agree with TRBD1. J lost 0 bases, V lost 4 bases, and 6 bases had no gene match. The CDR3 runs to 15 residues. From germline, CDR1 is SGHRS and CDR2 YFSETQ.